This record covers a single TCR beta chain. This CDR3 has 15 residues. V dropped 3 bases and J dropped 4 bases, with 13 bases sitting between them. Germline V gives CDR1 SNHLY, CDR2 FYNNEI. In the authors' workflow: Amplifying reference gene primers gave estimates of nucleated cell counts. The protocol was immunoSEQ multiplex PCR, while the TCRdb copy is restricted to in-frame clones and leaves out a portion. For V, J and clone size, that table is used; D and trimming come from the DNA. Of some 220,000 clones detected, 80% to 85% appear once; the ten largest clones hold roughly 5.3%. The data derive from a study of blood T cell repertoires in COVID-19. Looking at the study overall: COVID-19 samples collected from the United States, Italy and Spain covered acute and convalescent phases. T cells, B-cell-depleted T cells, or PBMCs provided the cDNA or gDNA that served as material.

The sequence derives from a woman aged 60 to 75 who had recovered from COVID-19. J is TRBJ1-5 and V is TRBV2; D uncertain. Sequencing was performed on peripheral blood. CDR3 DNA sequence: TGTGCCAGCAGTGACCGGATAGAGCGGAATCAGCCCCAGCATTTT. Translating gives CASSDRIERNQPQHF.